This paragraph reports one TCR beta chain. There is no known antigen for this receptor. No base-level quality is on record; no much larger clone is a single base apart. One collaborating source in Seattle enrolled patients during active infection and followed them longitudinally through the course of disease. Each collaborating institution followed its own protocols to collect whole blood in K2EDTA tubes. For TCRbeta analysis, collaborators shipped samples in one of three forms: frozen whole blood, isolated PBMCs, or DNA extracted from either of those sample types. The data belong to a study of blood T cell repertoires in COVID-19 (dated by TCRdb to 2018 to 2021). Notes on the research overall: Samples from collaborators originated in the United States, Italy and Spain and spanned both the acute and convalescent phases of COVID-19. The prospective study material was composed of cDNA or gDNA derived from T cells, B-cell-depleted T cells, or PBMCs. Deeply sampled blood TCRbeta repertoires from subjects exposed to, actively infected with, or recovered from COVID-19 were included in the dataset. A freely available public database, intended as a resource for researchers studying the immune response to SARS-CoV-2, is where the repertoires were released. The samples were drawn from two sources: the first 160 participants of the ongoing ImmuneRACE study, and 950 to 1,500 subjects contributed by 6 global collaborators. Sample metadata almost always included a de-identified subject ID, COVID-19 status, age in years and sex. Where available, HLA class I and class II types were taken from metadata supplied by the sample provider and were not determined by assay-based typing.

The investigation overall reported the following: The amount of clinical and demographic metadata varied by source and participant and was provided uncurated.

TCRbeta CDR3 regions were amplified from genomic DNA using the immunoSEQ Assay, a bias-controlled multiplex PCR. The paper's processing steps were these. The number of nucleated cells in each sample was estimated from the amplification of reference gene primers within the assay. Sequence reads were collapsed and filtered to measure the absolute abundance of every unique TCRbeta CDR3 rearrangement. For each sample, productive Simpson clonality was calculated as the square root of Simpson's diversity index over productive rearrangements. TCRdb retrieved this table from immuneACCESS and kept in-frame rearrangements only. Not all clones are present; in checked studies, unresolved V genes account for under half, and no reason is known for the remainder. V, J and clone size are those of that table, while D and trimming were read from the DNA. Here the sample has some 180,000 clones; about 83% occur a single time. About 2.7% of the sample is held by the ten biggest clonotypes.

Taken from the germline V gene, the CDR1 and CDR2 loops are SNHLY and FYNNEI. V gives up 2 bases and J gives up 0 bases, and the segment between their germline ends measures 8 bases. Measured from the cysteine to the phenylalanine, the CDR3 is 15 residues long. Of the read, only the CDR3 DNA is kept; its 45 bases are in frame from base 1. Sequenced input: peripheral blood. The source is a woman of 80 years or more with COVID-19, enrolled during active disease. The chain couples TRBV2 to TRBJ1-3; the D gene lacks a confident call. The DNA reads as follows: TGTGCCAGCAGTGAAACTCTGAGCTCTGGAAACACCATATATTTT. This is translated as CASSETLSSGNTIYF.